One sample yielded the 32 T cell receptor beta chains listed below, sequenced in a study of blood T cell repertoires in COVID-19. Sequencing used immunoSEQ multiplex PCR; TCRdb keeps in-frame clones, though not all of them. The sample shows about 200,000 clones, more than 85% of them seen only once. Sequencing was performed on peripheral blood. The receptors come from a man aged 55 to 70 with acute or convalescent COVID-19.

This chain connects TRBV6-5 to TRBJ1-2, with 7 bases matching TRBD1. Per germline, CDR1 MNHEY and CDR2 SVGAGI. The CDR3 contains 14 residues. V trimming: 7 bases; J trimming: 1 base; junction bases outside the gene matches: 6. The CDR3 sequence is CASTDRDFNYGYTF. The CDR3 DNA reads as TGTGCCAGCACCGACAGGGACTTTAACTATGGCTACACCTTC.

This chain joins TRBV28 and TRBJ1-4; D ambiguous. Germline lookup yields CDR1 MDHEN and CDR2 SYDVKM. This CDR3 contains 16 residues. With 2 bases removed from V and 0 bases from J, the gap between germline ends came to 10 bases. The CDR3 protein is CASSLDSRTTNEKLFF. CDR3 in DNA: TGTGCCAGCAGTTTAGACTCCCGAACAACTAATGAAAAACTGTTTTTT.

This chain links TRBV28 with TRBJ1-2; maybe TRBD1 (6 bases). Per germline, CDR1 MDHEN and CDR2 SYDVKM. Trimming took off 6 bases at V and 4 bases at J, with 12 bases between the two ends. The CDR3 runs to 13 residues. The CDR3 DNA reads TGTGCCAGCAGCCCTACAGGGCTCTATGGCTACACCTTC. Its protein product is CASSPTGLYGYTF.

As to this clone: This sample includes further DNA sequences coding for the same CDR3. The chain combines TRBV18 with TRBJ1-2; no reliable D call. Germline V lookup: CDR1 KGHSH, CDR2 LQKENI. The CDR3 length is 15 residues. The germline V and J ends were trimmed by 0 bases and 2 bases, with 10 bases remaining between them. The CDR3: CASSPPAGRNYGYTF. The CDR3 bases are TGTGCCAGCTCACCACCGGCAGGTCGGAACTATGGCTACACCTTC.

This sequence joins TRBV27 and TRBJ2-7; possible D gene TRBD1, 6 bases. The V gene lost 5 bases and the J gene lost 0 bases, with 23 bases spanning the gap. This CDR3 has 18 residues. Germline V lookup: CDR1 MNHEY, CDR2 SMNVEV (reference sequence). This CDR3 is CASSPGARGSSPSYEQYF. The CDR3, as DNA: TGTGCCAGCAGTCCAGGAGCCAGGGGCAGTTCCCCCTCCTACGAGCAGTACTTC.

This clone was seen only a few times. V is TRBV28 and J is TRBJ2-5; 7 bases are shared with TRBD1. CDR3 length: 15 residues. Trimming cost V 4 bases and J 4 bases; bases outside gene matches: 9. Germline V gives CDR1 MDHEN, CDR2 SYDVKM. The CDR3 DNA sequence: TGTGCCAGCAGTTCTACAGGGGCATGGCGAGAGACCCAGTACTTC. As protein: CASSSTGAWRETQYF.

The chain joins TRBV29-1 to TRBJ2-5; possibly TRBD2 for D (5 bases). The germline gives CDR1 SQVTM, CDR2 ANQGSEA. The CDR3 is made up of 12 amino acids. Trimming removed 6 bases from V and 4 bases from J, with 12 bases in between. CDR3 bases: TGCAGCGTGCCCGGGGTGGCAGAGACCCAGTACTTC. As protein: CSVPGVAETQYF.

The gene calls are TRBV11-3 and TRBJ2-5; D is uncertain. In germline, CDR1 is SGHNT, CDR2 YENEEA. The CDR3 totals 14 residues. V lost 1 base and J 5 bases, leaving 11 bases between the germline ends. DNA for the CDR3: TGTGCCAGCAGCTTAGGAGGATACGGGGAGACCCAGTACTTC. It translates to CASSLGGYGETQYF. The entire variable domain, with the rest obtained from reference TRBV11-3 and TRBJ2-5, is as follows: EAGVVQSPRYKIIEKKQPVAFWCNPISGHNTLYWYLQNLGQGPELLIRYENEEAVDDSQLPKDRFSAERLKGVDSTLKIQPAELGDSAVYLCASSLGGYGETQYFGPGTRLLVL.

V gene TRBV27 combines with J gene TRBJ1-1, with D uncertain. V lost 5 bases and J lost 1, with 17 bases in between. Germline V gives CDR1 MNHEY, CDR2 SMNVEV (reference sequence). This CDR3 is 16 amino acids long. CDR3 coding DNA: TGTGCCAGCAGTCCCTCCAGTGGGCAGTGGAACACTGAAGCTTTCTTT. Residues: CASSPSSGQWNTEAFF.

The chain links TRBV5-4 to TRBJ1-6; TRBD1 aligns across 8 bases. With 4 bases clipped from V and 3 bases from J, the junction kept 3 bases outside the gene matches. The CDR3 sequence is 15 residues long. CDR1 is SGHNT, CDR2 YYREEE, per germline (reference sequence). The CDR3 here is CASSPGQDYNSPLHF. The CDR3 coding sequence is TGTGCCAGCAGCCCGGGACAGGACTATAATTCACCCCTCCACTTT.

Note on this clone: One end of the junction fails to match germline, which may point to a read error. The chain carries TRBV28 and TRBJ2-7, with 7 bases matching TRBD1. The CDR3 has 16 residues. Germline V lookup: CDR1 MDHEN, CDR2 SYDVKM. The CDR3 protein is CASSLPTGLSSYERYF. The CDR3 bases are TGTGCCAGCAGTTTACCGACAGGGCTTAGCTCCTACGAGCGGTACTTC.

The chain recombines TRBV6-2 or TRBV6-3 with TRBJ2-1; D not resolved. The CDR3 sequence is 12 residues long. The V and J ends lost 6 bases and 4 bases respectively, with 7 bases between them. CDR1 is MNHEY, CDR2 SVGEGT, per germline. The DNA of the CDR3 is TGTGCCAGCAGCCGGAGTTACAATGAGCAGTTCTTC. Its protein product is CASSRSYNEQFF.

The gene calls are TRBV25-1 and TRBJ2-7; D is perhaps TRBD2 (6 bases). The CDR3 spans 13 residues. Trimming left V 6 bases short and J 2 bases short, with 11 bases between. CDR1 and CDR2 from the germline V gene are MGHDK and SYGVNS. The CDR3 DNA reads TGTGCCAGCAGGGGTAGCGGTACCTACGAGCAGTACTTC. It encodes CASRGSGTYEQYF.

The rearrangement uses TRBV11-3 and TRBJ2-1; 7 bases are a match to TRBD1. V trimming: 4 bases; J trimming: 4 bases; junction bases outside the gene matches: 7. The CDR3 sequence is 15 residues long. Germline V CDR1 and CDR2: SGHNT, YENEEA. The CDR3 sequence: CASSSGTAEYNEQFF. CDR3 DNA sequence: TGTGCCAGCAGCTCCGGGACAGCGGAGTACAATGAGCAGTTCTTC. Complete variable domain (other parts from reference TRBV11-3 and TRBJ2-1): EAGVVQSPRYKIIEKKQPVAFWCNPISGHNTLYWYLQNLGQGPELLIRYENEEAVDDSQLPKDRFSAERLKGVDSTLKIQPAELGDSAVYLCASSSGTAEYNEQFFGPGTRLTVL.

V usage is TRBV19 and J usage is TRBJ1-2; TRBD1 agrees at 10 bases. The germline V gene encodes CDR1 LNHDA and CDR2 SQIVND (reference sequence). V was clipped by 0 bases and J by 5 bases; unmatched bases: 6. The CDR3 spans 16 residues. DNA for the CDR3: TGTGCCAGTAGTATAGATGTTAAGGGACAGGGGTATGGCTACACCTTC. It codes for CASSIDVKGQGYGYTF. Variable domain in full (rest from reference TRBV19 and TRBJ1-2): DGGITQSPKYLFRKEGQNVTLSCEQNLNHDAMYWYRQDPGQGLRLIYYSQIVNDFQKGDIAEGYSVSREKKESFPLTVTSAQKNPTAFYLCASSIDVKGQGYGYTFGSGTRLTVV.

The rearrangement uses TRBV4-1 and TRBJ1-1; 7 bases align to TRBD1. Germline loops: CDR1 MGHRA, CDR2 YSYEKL. V was pared by 1 base and J by 1 base, with 3 bases of the junction left unmatched. This CDR3 has 15 amino acids. The DNA for the CDR3 is TGCGCCAGCAGCCAAGCCGACAGGGAGAACACTGAAGCTTTCTTT. Amino acid sequence: CASSQADRENTEAFF.

The rearrangement links TRBV6-2 or TRBV6-3 to TRBJ1-5; 9 bases match TRBD1. After removal of 6 bases from V and 9 bases from J, the junction contained 24 bases not matched to a gene. The CDR3 is 19 amino acids. CDR1 is MNHEY, CDR2 SVGEGT, per germline. The CDR3 is CASSNTGITGTGRRGPQHF. Written as DNA, the CDR3 is TGTGCCAGCAGCAACACGGGGATCACCGGGACAGGGCGACGGGGGCCCCAGCATTTT.

The rearrangement uses TRBV9 and TRBJ2-7, with TRBD2 matching 10 bases. Germline CDR1 is SGDLS and CDR2 is YYNGEE. The J segment lost 3 bases and the V segment lost 6 bases, leaving 9 bases of the junction unmatched. This CDR3 spans 15 amino acids. The CDR3 DNA reads as TGTGCCAGCACGCAAGATAGCGGGGGGCTCTACGAGCAGTACTTC. Protein: CASTQDSGGLYEQYF.

The gene calls are TRBV7-9 and TRBJ1-2; 7 nucleotides match TRBD1. The CDR3 runs 15 residues. Unmatched junction bases numbered 14, after V lost 5 bases and J lost 8 bases. Germline values: CDR1 SEHNR, CDR2 FQNEAQ (reference sequence). The DNA for the CDR3 is TGTGCCAGCAGCCCACTTACAGGGGATCGGGAGGGCTACACCTTC. Its protein is CASSPLTGDREGYTF.

V and J are TRBV7-2 and TRBJ1-1, with 9 positions matching TRBD1. CDR1 is SGHTA and CDR2 is FQGNSA in the germline V gene. This CDR3 contains 16 residues. V was clipped by 5 bases and J by 5 bases; unmatched bases: 12. The CDR3 loop is CASSPFVTGGGTEAFF. The CDR3 region has the DNA TGTGCCAGCAGCCCTTTCGTGACAGGGGGAGGAACTGAAGCTTTCTTT.

The chain joins TRBV6-6 to TRBJ1-2; D may be TRBD1 (5 bases). The CDR3 runs to 13 residues. Deletions cut 5 bases from V and 2 bases from J, with 9 bases between. CDR1 and CDR2 from the germline V gene are MNHNY and SVGAGI (reference sequence). The CDR3 region is CASSQTENYGYTF. The CDR3 region has the DNA TGTGCCAGCAGTCAGACAGAAAACTATGGCTACACCTTC.

This chain joins TRBV9 and TRBJ2-1, with D perhaps TRBD2 (6 bases). Looked up from germline, CDR1 is SGDLS and CDR2 is YYNGEE. V was clipped by 3 bases and J by 0 bases, with 16 bases between them. The CDR3 totals 17 residues. For the CDR3, the DNA is TGTGCCAGCAGCGGCGCGGGACCCTCGAGCTCCTACAATGAGCAGTTCTTC. Translated, it gives CASSGAGPSSSYNEQFF. Variable domain in full (rest from reference TRBV9 and TRBJ2-1): DSGVTQTPKHLITATGQRVTLRCSPRSGDLSVYWYQQSLDQGLQFLIQYYNGEERAKGNILERFSAQQFPDLHSELNLSSLELGDSALYFCASSGAGPSSSYNEQFFGPGTRLTVL.

The chain couples TRBV5-8 to TRBJ2-5; weak D call: TRBD2 (6 bases). The CDR3 sequence is 15 residues long. V lost 1 base to trimming and J lost 2 bases, with 12 bases between them. From germline, CDR1 is SGHTS and CDR2 YDEGEE. The CDR3, as DNA: TGTGCCAGCAGCTTGTGGGCAGGGAGGCAAGAGACCCAGTACTTC. This gives the protein CASSLWAGRQETQYF.

CDR3: CASSRSSTDTQYF. The CDR3 nucleotides read TGTGCCAGCAGCCGGTCTAGCACAGATACGCAGTATTTT. V and J are TRBV11-2 and TRBJ2-3; D gene uncertain. The CDR3 is 13 amino acids. CDR1 is SGHAT and CDR2 is FQNNGV in the germline V gene. Between the trimmed V and J ends, which lost 5 bases and 0 bases, there was a span of 6 bases.

The rearrangement joins TRBV24-1 to TRBJ1-4, with D possibly being TRBD1 (6 bases). The CDR3 spans 18 residues. Germline values: CDR1 KGHDR, CDR2 SFDVKD. With 2 bases removed from V and 3 bases from J, the gap between germline ends came to 18 bases. DNA of the CDR3: TGTGCCACCAGTGATTCTGGGGTCACCCAGGGGCCTAATGAAAAACTGTTTTTT. It is translated as CATSDSGVTQGPNEKLFF.

The chain combines TRBV21-1 with TRBJ1-5. TRBV21-1 is assigned pseudogene status. The CDR3 consists of 17 residues. The CDR3 sequence: CASSKGSRGYSNQPQHF. Here the CDR3 DNA reads TGTGCCAGCAGCAAAGGGTCACGGGGGTATAGCAATCAGCCCCAGCATTTT.

In DNA form, the CDR3 reads TGTGCCAGCAGTTACGGGCTGAAGGGAGGTTCCTACGAGCAGTACTTC. It encodes CASSYGLKGGSYEQYF. The gene calls are TRBV6-5 and TRBJ2-7, with TRBD2 as a possible D gene (6 bases). V dropped 2 bases and J dropped 1 base, with 15 bases sitting between them. Germline values: CDR1 MNHEY, CDR2 SVGAGI. The CDR3 spans 16 residues.

This chain uses TRBV9 with TRBJ1-4; D gene unclear. Germline V CDR1 and CDR2: SGDLS, YYNGEE. Trimming stripped 0 bases from V and 5 bases from J, with 8 bases between. The CDR3 spans 14 residues. The CDR3: CASSVDSRNEKLFF. CDR3 DNA sequence: TGTGCCAGCAGCGTAGACAGCAGAAATGAAAAACTGTTTTTT. The complete variable domain, with remaining parts taken from reference TRBV9 and TRBJ1-4, reads DSGVTQTPKHLITATGQRVTLRCSPRSGDLSVYWYQQSLDQGLQFLIQYYNGEERAKGNILERFSAQQFPDLHSELNLSSLELGDSALYFCASSVDSRNEKLFFGSGTQLSVL.

V usage is TRBV4-3 and J usage is TRBJ2-2; D is unresolved. The CDR3 totals 14 residues. The V end lost 0 bases, the J end lost 4 bases, and 6 bases lay between the germline ends. The V gene's germline CDR1 is LGHNA and CDR2 YSLEER. The chain's CDR3 is CASSQEAPTGELFF. The CDR3 DNA reads TGCGCCAGCAGCCAAGAAGCGCCCACCGGGGAGCTGTTTTTT.

The genes are TRBV24-1 and TRBJ2-7; 8 bases fit TRBD1. The CDR3 spans 15 residues. Per germline, CDR1 KGHDR and CDR2 SFDVKD. V lost 2 bases to trimming and J lost 0 bases; unmatched junction nucleotides: 2. In DNA, the CDR3 is TGTGCCACCAGTGATTCGGGACAGGTCTCCTACGAGCAGTACTTC. It translates to CATSDSGQVSYEQYF.

The chain carries TRBV5-1 and TRBJ2-5, with 8 bases lining up with TRBD2. From germline, CDR1 is SGHRS and CDR2 YFSETQ. V lost 3 bases to trimming and J lost 5 bases; unmatched junction nucleotides: 3. The CDR3 is made up of 13 amino acids. For the CDR3, the DNA is TGCGCCAGCAGCTCGGGAGGGGCCGAGACCCAGTACTTC. It yields the protein CASSSGGAETQYF.

This clone was seen just once. As DNA, the CDR3 is TGTGCCAGCAGCAGGACAGGGAACCATGGCTACACCTTC. This gives the protein CASSRTGNHGYTF. The chain links TRBV14 to TRBJ1-2; 8 bases are a match to TRBD1. The germline V gene encodes CDR1 SGHDN and CDR2 FVKESK. Trimming removed 5 bases from V and 6 bases from J; junction bases left unmatched: 5. CDR3 length: 13 residues. Full variable domain (rest looked up from reference TRBV14 and TRBJ1-2): EAGVTQFPSHSVIEKGQTVTLRCDPISGHDNLYWYRRVMGKEIKFLLHFVKESKQDESGMPNNRFLAERTGGTYSTLKVQPAELEDSGVYFCASSRTGNHGYTFGSGTRLTVV.